Listed below are T cell receptor beta chains from one sample, sequenced in a study of OX40 agonist ivuxolimab in advanced cancers. Sequencing used immunoSEQ multiplex PCR; TCRdb keeps in-frame clones, though not all of them. The table records about 30,000 clones, 75% to 95% of them present only once. Sample: CD4+ or CD8+ T cells sorted from blood, taken in a trial of the OX40 agonist ivuxolimab. These TCRs come from an adult with an advanced solid tumor such as melanoma, head and neck, liver or kidney cancer. Both conserved end residues are part of each CDR3. The order of the fields is D gene, CDR3 length, V gene, clone size, J gene, CDR3 DNA, CDR3 protein. A D gene is named only where the DNA matches it firmly. Clone size, where shown, is once, few, many, or a class for clones that have expanded.

D: -
length: 14
V: TRBV19
size: -
J: TRBJ1-3
DNA: TGTGCCAGTGGCAGGGTCGGCTCTGGAAACACCATATATTTT
CDR3: CASGRVGSGNTIYF

D: -
length: 15
V: TRBV4-1
size: -
J: TRBJ1-5
DNA: TGCGCCAGCAGCCGAATCCCCGGGGCCGATCAGCCCCAGCATTTT
CDR3: CASSRIPGADQPQHF

D: -
length: 15
V: TRBV9
size: -
J: TRBJ2-1
DNA: TGTGCCAGCAGTGTTTTGCCTAGCTTCATCAATGAGCAGTTCTTC
CDR3: CASSVLPSFINEQFF

D: -
length: 16
V: TRBV5-1
size: few
J: TRBJ2-2
DNA: TGCGCCAGCAGCTTGGTTCCCAATTTGATAGGCGGGGAGCTGTTTTTT
CDR3: CASSLVPNLIGGELFF

D: TRBD2
length: 18
V: TRBV9
size: -
J: TRBJ2-2
DNA: TGTGCCAGCAGCGTAGGAGGTAGCGGGAGGGAAAACACCGGGGAGCTGTTTTTT
CDR3: CASSVGGSGRENTGELFF

D: TRBD1
length: 14
V: TRBV11-2
size: -
J: TRBJ2-5
DNA: TGTGCCAGCAGCTTATTAGGGGGCTATGAGACCCAGTACTTC
CDR3: CASSLLGGYETQYF

D: TRBD2
length: 13
V: TRBV27
size: -
J: TRBJ2-1
DNA: TGTGCCAGCGGCGGGGGGCTTTACAATGAGCAGTTCTTC
CDR3: CASGGGLYNEQFF

D: TRBD1
length: 15
V: TRBV14
size: -
J: TRBJ2-7
DNA: TGTGCCAGCAGCCAGGGACAGGGGGGGACCTACGAGCAGTACTTC
CDR3: CASSQGQGGTYEQYF

D: -
length: 15
V: TRBV4-3
size: -
J: TRBJ1-1
DNA: TGCGCCAGCAGCCAAGATAACAGGATGAACACTGAAGCTTTCTTT
CDR3: CASSQDNRMNTEAFF

D: -
length: 14
V: TRBV7-4
size: -
J: TRBJ2-7
DNA: TGTGCCAGCAGCTTAGCGCGACTCCCCGGCGAGCAGTACTTC
CDR3: CASSLARLPGEQYF

D: TRBD1
length: 16
V: TRBV9
size: -
J: TRBJ2-1
DNA: TGTGCCAGCAGCGCCGGGGCGGGACAGGCGTACAATGAGCAGTTCTTC
CDR3: CASSAGAGQAYNEQFF

D: -
length: 14
V: TRBV2
size: few
J: TRBJ1-2
DNA: TGTGCCAGCAGCGACCGGGGTTACTCGAACGGCTACACCTTC
CDR3: CASSDRGYSNGYTF

D: TRBD2
length: 14
V: TRBV27
size: -
J: TRBJ2-7
DNA: TGTGCCAGCAGTTCCGGGACTAGCGGGTACGAGCAGTACTTC
CDR3: CASSSGTSGYEQYF

D: -
length: 15
V: TRBV7-2
size: -
J: TRBJ1-1
DNA: TGTGCCAGCAGCGTCACCTCGGGACAGAACACTGAAGCTTTCTTT
CDR3: CASSVTSGQNTEAFF

D: -
length: 16
V: TRBV11-3
size: -
J: TRBJ2-1
DNA: TGTGCCAGCAGCTTAGCCCCGGTGGGGCGAGACAATGAGCAGTTCTTC
CDR3: CASSLAPVGRDNEQFF

D: -
length: 17
V: TRBV11-3
size: -
J: TRBJ2-7
DNA: TGTGCCAGCAGCTTATTTGGGCTGGGACCTGGGGGCTACGAGCAGTACTTC
CDR3: CASSLFGLGPGGYEQYF

D: -
length: 14
V: TRBV14
size: -
J: TRBJ2-2
DNA: TGTGCCAGCAGCCGCCCGGGTAACACCGGGGAGCTGTTTTTT
CDR3: CASSRPGNTGELFF

D: -
length: 14
V: TRBV7-9
size: medium-sized
J: TRBJ2-5
DNA: TGTGCCAGCAGCTTTGGTGAGGGCCCGGAGACCCAGTACTTC
CDR3: CASSFGEGPETQYF

D: -
length: 14
V: TRBV15
size: -
J: TRBJ2-7
DNA: TGTGCCACCAGCACACGGGAGACTAGCTACGAGCAGTACTTC
CDR3: CATSTRETSYEQYF

D: -
length: 15
V: TRBV25-1
size: -
J: TRBJ1-1
DNA: TGTGCCAGCAGTGAATGGGGGGGCTTGAACACTGAAGCTTTCTTT
CDR3: CASSEWGGLNTEAFF

D: TRBD2
length: 16
V: TRBV19
size: -
J: TRBJ2-1
DNA: TGTGCCAGTAGTCCGGACCGGGAGGGCCTCTACAATGAGCAGTTCTTC
CDR3: CASSPDREGLYNEQFF

D: -
length: 15
V: TRBV18
size: -
J: TRBJ2-3
DNA: TGTGCCAGCTCACCAGGGGGACCACACACAGATACGCAGTATTTT
CDR3: CASSPGGPHTDTQYF

D: -
length: 11
V: TRBV13
size: -
J: TRBJ2-7
DNA: TGTGCCAGCAGCTTAAAGTACGAGCAGTACTTC
CDR3: CASSLKYEQYF

D: -
length: 17
V: TRBV19
size: -
J: TRBJ1-5
DNA: TGTGCCAGTAGTATAGAGGTTCGGGGGCTAGGCAATCAGCCCCAGCATTTT
CDR3: CASSIEVRGLGNQPQHF

D: TRBD2
length: 14
V: TRBV2
size: -
J: TRBJ2-7
DNA: TGTGCCAGCAGTGAGACTAGCGTCTCCTACGAGCAGTACTTC
CDR3: CASSETSVSYEQYF

D: -
length: 14
V: TRBV7-6
size: -
J: TRBJ2-7
DNA: TGTGCCAGCAGCCAAGGGGGACGGGGCTACGAGCAGTACTTC
CDR3: CASSQGGRGYEQYF

D: -
length: 12
V: TRBV14
size: -
J: TRBJ2-1
DNA: TGTGCCAGCAGTTTAACGTGGGATGAGCAGTTCTTC
CDR3: CASSLTWDEQFF

D: TRBD1
length: 13
V: TRBV27
size: -
J: TRBJ1-1
DNA: TGTGCCAGCAGCCTGAACAGGGGTAGTGAAGCTTTCTTT
CDR3: CASSLNRGSEAFF

D: TRBD1
length: 15
V: TRBV7-9
size: -
J: TRBJ1-1
DNA: TGTGCCAGCAGCTTAGTGACAGGGGGCAGTGGTGAAGCTTTCTTT
CDR3: CASSLVTGGSGEAFF

D: -
length: 16
V: TRBV6-5
size: -
J: TRBJ2-2
DNA: TGTGCCAGCAGTTTGGACAGGGCGGGAGCCACCGGGGAGCTGTTTTTT
CDR3: CASSLDRAGATGELFF

D: -
length: 14
V: TRBV30
size: -
J: TRBJ1-1
DNA: TGTGCCTGGAGTGTAGGACATCGGAACACTGAAGCTTTCTTT
CDR3: CAWSVGHRNTEAFF